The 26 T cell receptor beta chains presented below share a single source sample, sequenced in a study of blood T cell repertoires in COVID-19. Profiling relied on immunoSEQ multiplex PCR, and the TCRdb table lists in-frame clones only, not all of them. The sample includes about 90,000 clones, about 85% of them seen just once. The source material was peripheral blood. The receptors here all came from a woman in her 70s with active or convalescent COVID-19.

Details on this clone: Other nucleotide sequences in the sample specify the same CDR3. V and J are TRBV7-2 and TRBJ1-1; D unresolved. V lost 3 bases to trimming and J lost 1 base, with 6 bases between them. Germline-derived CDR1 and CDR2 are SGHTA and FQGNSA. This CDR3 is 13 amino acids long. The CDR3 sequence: CASSLRRNTEAFF. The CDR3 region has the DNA TGTGCCAGCAGCTTGAGAAGGAACACTGAAGCTTTCTTT.

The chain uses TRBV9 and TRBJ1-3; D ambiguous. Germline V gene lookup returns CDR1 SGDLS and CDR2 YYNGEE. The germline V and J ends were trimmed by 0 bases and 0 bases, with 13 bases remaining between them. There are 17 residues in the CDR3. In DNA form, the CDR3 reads TGTGCCAGCAGCGTAGCCCCCGACTTTTTCTCTGGAAACACCATATATTTT. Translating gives CASSVAPDFFSGNTIYF.

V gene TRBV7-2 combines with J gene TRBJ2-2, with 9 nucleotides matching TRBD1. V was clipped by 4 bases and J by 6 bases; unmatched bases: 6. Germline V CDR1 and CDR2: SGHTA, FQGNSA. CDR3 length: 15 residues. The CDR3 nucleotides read TGTGCCAGCAGCTCAGACAGGGGGGATGCCGGGGAGCTGTTTTTT. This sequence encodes CASSSDRGDAGELFF.

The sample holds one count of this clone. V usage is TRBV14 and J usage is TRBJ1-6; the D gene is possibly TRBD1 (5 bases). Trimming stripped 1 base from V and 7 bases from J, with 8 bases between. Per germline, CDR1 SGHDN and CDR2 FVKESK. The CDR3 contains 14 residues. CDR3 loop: CASSQGTFNSPLHF. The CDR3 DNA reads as TGTGCCAGCAGCCAAGGGACATTCAATTCACCCCTCCACTTT.

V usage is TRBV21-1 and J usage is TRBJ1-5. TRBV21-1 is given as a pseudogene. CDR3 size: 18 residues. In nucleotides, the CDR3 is TGTGCCAGCAGCAAAGACAGGCTTGGAGGTTGGAGGGATCAGCCCCAGCATTTT. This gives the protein CASSKDRLGGWRDQPQHF.

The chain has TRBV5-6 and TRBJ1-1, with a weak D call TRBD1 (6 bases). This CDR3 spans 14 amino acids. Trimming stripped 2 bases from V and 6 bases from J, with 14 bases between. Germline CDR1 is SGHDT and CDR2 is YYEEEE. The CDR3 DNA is TGTGCCAGCAGCTTAAGGGGGTTAGTCGCTGAAGCTTTCTTT. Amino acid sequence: CASSLRGLVAEAFF.

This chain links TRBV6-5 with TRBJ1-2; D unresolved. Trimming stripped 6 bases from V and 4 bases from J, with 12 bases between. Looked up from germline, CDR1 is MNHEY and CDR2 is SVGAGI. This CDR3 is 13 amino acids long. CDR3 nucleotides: TGTGCCAGCAGGAGGGCTTTATCCTATGGCTACACCTTC. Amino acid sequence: CASRRALSYGYTF.

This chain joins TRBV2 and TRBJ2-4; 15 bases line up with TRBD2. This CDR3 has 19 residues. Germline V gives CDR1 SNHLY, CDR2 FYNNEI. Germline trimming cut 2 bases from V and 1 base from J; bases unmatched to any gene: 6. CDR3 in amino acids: CASSEWTSGGGRAKNIQYF. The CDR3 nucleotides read TGTGCCAGCAGTGAATGGACTAGCGGGGGGGGAAGGGCCAAAAACATTCAGTACTTC.

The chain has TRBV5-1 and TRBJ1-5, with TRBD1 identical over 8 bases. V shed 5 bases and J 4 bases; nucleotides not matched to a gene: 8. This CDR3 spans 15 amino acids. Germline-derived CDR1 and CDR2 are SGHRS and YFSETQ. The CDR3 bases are TGCGCCAGCAGGGCCGGGACAGGAAATAATCAGCCCCAGCATTTT. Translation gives CASRAGTGNNQPQHF.

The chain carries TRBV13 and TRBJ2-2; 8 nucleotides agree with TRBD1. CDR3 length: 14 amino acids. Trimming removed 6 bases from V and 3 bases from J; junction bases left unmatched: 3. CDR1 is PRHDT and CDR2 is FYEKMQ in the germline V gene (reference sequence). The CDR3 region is CASRDRGDTGELFF. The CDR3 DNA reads TGTGCCAGCAGAGACAGGGGCGACACCGGGGAGCTGTTTTTT.

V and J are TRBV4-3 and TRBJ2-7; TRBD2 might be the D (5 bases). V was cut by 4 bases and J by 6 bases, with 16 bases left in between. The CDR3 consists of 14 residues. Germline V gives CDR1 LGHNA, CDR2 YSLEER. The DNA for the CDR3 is TGCGCCAGCAGCCTACAAGAGGGATCAGTCGAGCAGTACTTC. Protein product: CASSLQEGSVEQYF.

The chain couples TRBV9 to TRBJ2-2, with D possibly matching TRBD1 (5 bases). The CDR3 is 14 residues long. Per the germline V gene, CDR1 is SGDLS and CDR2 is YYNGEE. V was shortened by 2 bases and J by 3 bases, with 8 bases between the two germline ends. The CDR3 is CASSVQGDTGELFF. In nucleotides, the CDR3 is TGTGCCAGCAGCGTTCAGGGTGACACCGGGGAGCTGTTTTTT.

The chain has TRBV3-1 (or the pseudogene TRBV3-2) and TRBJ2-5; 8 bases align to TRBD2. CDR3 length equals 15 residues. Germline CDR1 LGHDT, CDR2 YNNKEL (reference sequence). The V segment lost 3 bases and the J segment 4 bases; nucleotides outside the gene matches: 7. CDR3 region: CASSHGGAMAETQYF. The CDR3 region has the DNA TGTGCCAGCAGCCACGGGGGGGCAATGGCAGAGACCCAGTACTTC.

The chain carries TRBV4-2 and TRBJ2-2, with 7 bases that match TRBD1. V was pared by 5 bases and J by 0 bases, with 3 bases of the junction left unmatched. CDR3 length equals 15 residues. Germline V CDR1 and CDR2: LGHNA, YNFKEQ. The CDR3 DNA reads TGTGCCAGCAGCTTGGGACAGACGAACACCGGGGAGCTGTTTTTT. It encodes CASSLGQTNTGELFF.

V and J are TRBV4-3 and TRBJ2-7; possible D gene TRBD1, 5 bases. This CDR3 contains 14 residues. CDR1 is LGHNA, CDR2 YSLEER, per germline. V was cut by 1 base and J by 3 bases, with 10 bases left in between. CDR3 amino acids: CASSQGRTHYEQYF. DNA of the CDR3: TGCGCCAGCAGCCAAGGCAGGACACACTACGAGCAGTACTTC.

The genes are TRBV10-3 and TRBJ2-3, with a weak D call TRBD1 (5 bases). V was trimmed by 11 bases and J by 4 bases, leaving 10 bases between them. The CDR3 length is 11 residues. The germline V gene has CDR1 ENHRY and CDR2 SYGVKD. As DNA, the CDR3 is TGTGCCTCCAGGGAAGCAGATACGCAGTATTTT. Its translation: CASREADTQYF.

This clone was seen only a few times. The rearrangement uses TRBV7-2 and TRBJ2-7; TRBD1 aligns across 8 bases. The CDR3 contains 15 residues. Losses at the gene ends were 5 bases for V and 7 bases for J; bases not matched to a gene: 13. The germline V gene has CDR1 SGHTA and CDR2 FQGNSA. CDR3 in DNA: TGTGCCAGCAGCACCCGGACAGGGAGTCTAGTGGAGCAGTACTTC. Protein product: CASSTRTGSLVEQYF.

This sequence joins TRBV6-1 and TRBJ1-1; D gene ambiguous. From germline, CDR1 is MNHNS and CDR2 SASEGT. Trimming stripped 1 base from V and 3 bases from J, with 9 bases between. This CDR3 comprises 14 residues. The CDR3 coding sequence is TGTGCCAGCAGTGAAGGGGAGAAGGACACTGAAGCTTTCTTT. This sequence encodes CASSEGEKDTEAFF.

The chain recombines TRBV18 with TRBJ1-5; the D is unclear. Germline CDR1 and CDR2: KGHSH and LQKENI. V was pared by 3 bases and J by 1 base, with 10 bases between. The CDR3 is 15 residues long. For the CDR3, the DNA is TGTGCCAGCTCACCCGCCCAGGCCAGCAATCAGCCCCAGCATTTT. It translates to CASSPAQASNQPQHF.

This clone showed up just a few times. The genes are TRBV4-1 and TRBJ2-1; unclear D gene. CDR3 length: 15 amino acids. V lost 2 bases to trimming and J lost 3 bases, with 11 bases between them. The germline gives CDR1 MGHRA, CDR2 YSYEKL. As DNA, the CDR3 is TGCGCCAGCAGCCAATGGTATCTCAGCTACAATGAGCAGTTCTTC. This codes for CASSQWYLSYNEQFF.

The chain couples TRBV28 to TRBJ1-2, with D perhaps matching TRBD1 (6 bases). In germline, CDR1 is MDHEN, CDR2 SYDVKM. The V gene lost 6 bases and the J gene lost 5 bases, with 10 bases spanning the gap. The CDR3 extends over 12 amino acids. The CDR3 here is CASSTGIYGYTF. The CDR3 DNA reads TGTGCCAGCAGCACAGGGATTTATGGCTACACCTTC.

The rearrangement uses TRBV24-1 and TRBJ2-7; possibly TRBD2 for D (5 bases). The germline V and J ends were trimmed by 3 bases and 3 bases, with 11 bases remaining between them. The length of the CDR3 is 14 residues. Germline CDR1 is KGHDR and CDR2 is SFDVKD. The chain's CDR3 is CATSDTAVSYEQYF. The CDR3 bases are TGTGCCACCAGTGATACAGCGGTCAGCTACGAGCAGTACTTC.

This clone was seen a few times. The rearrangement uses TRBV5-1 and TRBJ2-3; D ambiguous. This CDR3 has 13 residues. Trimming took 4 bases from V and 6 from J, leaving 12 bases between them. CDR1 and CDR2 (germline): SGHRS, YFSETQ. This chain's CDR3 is CASSPRLRDTQYF. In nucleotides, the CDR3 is TGCGCCAGCAGCCCAAGACTCCGTGATACGCAGTATTTT.

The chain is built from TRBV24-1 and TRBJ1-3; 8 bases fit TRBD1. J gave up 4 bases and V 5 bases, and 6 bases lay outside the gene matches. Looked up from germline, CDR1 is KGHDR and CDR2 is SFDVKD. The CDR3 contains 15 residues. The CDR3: CATSAQGAKGNTIYF. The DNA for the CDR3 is TGTGCCACCAGTGCTCAGGGGGCGAAAGGAAACACCATATATTTT.

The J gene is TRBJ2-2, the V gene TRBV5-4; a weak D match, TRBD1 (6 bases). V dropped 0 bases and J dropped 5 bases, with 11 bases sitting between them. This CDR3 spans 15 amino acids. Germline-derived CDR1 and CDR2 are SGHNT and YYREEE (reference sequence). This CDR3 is CASSLAGVRTGELFF. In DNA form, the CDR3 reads TGTGCCAGCAGCTTGGCAGGGGTGCGGACCGGGGAGCTGTTTTTT. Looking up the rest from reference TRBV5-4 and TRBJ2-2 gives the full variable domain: ETGVTQSPTHLIKTRGQQVTLRCSSQSGHNTVSWYQQALGQGPQFIFQYYREEENGRGNFPPRFSGLQFPNYSSELNVNALELDDSALYLCASSLAGVRTGELFFGEGSRLTVL.

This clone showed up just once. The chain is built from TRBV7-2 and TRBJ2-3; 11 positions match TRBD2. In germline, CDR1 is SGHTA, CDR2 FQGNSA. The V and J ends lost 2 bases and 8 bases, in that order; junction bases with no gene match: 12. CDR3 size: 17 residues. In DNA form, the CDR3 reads TGTGCCAGCAGCTTAATTCCGGCTAGCGGGGGGTTGAGTACGCAGTATTTT. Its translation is CASSLIPASGGLSTQYF.